This TCR beta chain appears in the sequencing data of a study of T cell changes during pregnancy in multiple sclerosis. Germline V gives CDR1 SGHRS, CDR2 YFSETQ. The V and J ends lost 0 bases and 6 bases respectively, with 12 bases between them. CDR3 size: 14 residues. Sequencing used immunoSEQ multiplex PCR; TCRdb keeps in-frame clones, though not all of them. The sample shows tens of thousands of clones, roughly 92% of them seen only once. This TCR was sampled from a female donor with multiple sclerosis, enrolled in a pregnancy study. The material sequenced was CD4+ T cells from peripheral blood mononuclear cells, taken before pregnancy. The genes are TRBV5-1 and TRBJ1-1; D is perhaps TRBD1 (5 bases). CDR3 protein: CASSLVLGAAEAFF. CDR3 DNA sequence: TGCGCCAGCAGCTTGGTTCTTGGGGCCGCTGAAGCTTTCTTT.